Listed here are 24 T cell receptor beta chains from one sample, sequenced in a study of OX40 agonist ivuxolimab in advanced cancers. Repertoires were generated with immunoSEQ multiplex PCR, while TCRdb's copy carries only in-frame clones and drops some. Among 50,000 to 75,000 clones listed, about 83% were seen once. The sequences come from CD4+ or CD8+ T cells sorted from blood, collected in a trial of the OX40 agonist ivuxolimab. These TCRs come from an adult with an advanced solid tumor such as melanoma, head and neck, liver or kidney cancer.

The rearrangement joins TRBV6-4 to TRBJ1-3; D is unclear. Trimming stripped 6 bases from V and 7 bases from J, with 16 bases between. The CDR3 loop spans 14 amino acids. Looked up from germline, CDR1 is MRHNA and CDR2 is SNTAGT. This CDR3 reads CASRADLGGNTIYF. CDR3 nucleotides: TGTGCCAGCAGGGCGGACCTCGGTGGGAACACCATATATTTT.

This chain links TRBV19 with TRBJ1-2, with D possibly TRBD1 on 6 matching bases. This CDR3 has 15 residues. Trimming removed 1 base from V and 4 bases from J, with 13 bases in between. Germline V gene lookup returns CDR1 LNHDA and CDR2 SQIVND (reference sequence). CDR3 in amino acids: CASSIVTGNFYGYTF. The CDR3 coding sequence is TGTGCCAGTAGTATAGTAACAGGGAACTTCTATGGCTACACCTTC.

This clone showed up just a few times. This rearrangement joins TRBV19 to TRBJ1-5, with unresolved D. Germline V gene data show CDR1 as LNHDA and CDR2 as SQIVND (reference sequence). This CDR3 region has 16 residues. Deletions cut 4 bases from V and 6 bases from J, with 19 bases between. CDR3 coding DNA: TGTGCCAGTAGTACCCCCCAGGACCCAGGAGGTCAGCCCCAGCATTTT. This codes for CASSTPQDPGGQPQHF. Combining the CDR3 with reference TRBV19 and TRBJ1-5 gives the whole variable domain DGGITQSPKYLFRKEGQNVTLSCEQNLNHDAMYWYRQDPGQGLRLIYYSQIVNDFQKGDIAEGYSVSREKKESFPLTVTSAQKNPTAFYLCASSTPQDPGGQPQHFGDGTRLSIL.

Concerning this clone itself: Its ends do not fully match the called genes, so a read error is possible. The chain recombines TRBV27 with TRBJ2-3; D unresolved. CDR1 MNHEY and CDR2 SMNVEV come from the germline V gene (reference sequence). CDR3 length: 14 amino acids. CDR3 protein: CANSYWTSTDTQYF. In DNA, the CDR3 is TGTGCCAACAGTTACTGGACCAGCACAGATACGCAGTATTTT.

The chain is built from TRBV11-3 and TRBJ2-1; tentatively, D is TRBD2 (6 bases). V lost 6 bases to trimming and J lost 5 bases, with 11 bases between them. This CDR3 comprises 13 residues. CDR1 is SGHNT and CDR2 is YENEEA in the germline V gene. The CDR3, as DNA: TGTGCCAGCAGTCGACTAGAACACAATGAGCAGTTCTTC. Amino acid sequence: CASSRLEHNEQFF. The whole variable domain, remainder taken from reference TRBV11-3 and TRBJ2-1, is EAGVVQSPRYKIIEKKQPVAFWCNPISGHNTLYWYLQNLGQGPELLIRYENEEAVDDSQLPKDRFSAERLKGVDSTLKIQPAELGDSAVYLCASSRLEHNEQFFGPGTRLTVL.

With regard to this clone: The same CDR3 can be traced to other DNA sequences in this sample. This chain joins TRBV19 and TRBJ2-5; D gene ambiguous. Per the germline V gene, CDR1 is LNHDA and CDR2 is SQIVND (reference sequence). There are 14 residues in the CDR3. Deletions cut 3 bases from V and 1 base from J, with 9 bases between. This CDR3 reads CASSIGPSQETQYF. CDR3 in DNA: TGTGCCAGTAGTATTGGGCCTTCCCAAGAGACCCAGTACTTC.

The chain carries TRBV5-1 and TRBJ2-2, with no clear D. With 1 base removed from V and 6 bases from J, the gap between germline ends came to 4 bases. The CDR3 spans 12 residues. Germline lookup yields CDR1 SGHRS and CDR2 YFSETQ. The DNA of the CDR3 is TGCGCCAGCAGCTTGACGGCCGGGGAGCTGTTTTTT. The encoded protein is CASSLTAGELFF.

This chain connects TRBV6-4 to TRBJ1-2; D is ambiguous. CDR1 is MRHNA and CDR2 is SNTAGT in the germline V gene. CDR3 length: 11 amino acids. Trimming cost V 8 bases and J 5 bases, with 9 bases left between them. The CDR3 DNA sequence: TGTGCCAGCCACGATGGTTATGGCTACACCTTC. It translates to CASHDGYGYTF.

The rearrangement uses TRBV28 and TRBJ1-2; a possible D gene is TRBD1 (5 bases). CDR1 is MDHEN and CDR2 is SYDVKM in the germline V gene. The CDR3 is 15 amino acids. Trimming pared 7 bases from V and 0 bases from J, leaving 15 bases between. The CDR3 nucleotides are TGTGCCAGCACTCAACCGACAGCGGCTAACTATGGCTACACCTTC. Translation: CASTQPTAANYGYTF.

The chain links TRBV5-8 to TRBJ2-6; TRBD1 or TRBD2 may be the D gene (5 bases each). V was clipped by 3 bases and J by 4 bases, with 17 bases between them. This CDR3 comprises 17 residues. Germline values: CDR1 SGHTS, CDR2 YDEGEE. The CDR3 region is CASSSRDGVGGANVLTF. CDR3 nucleotide sequence: TGTGCCAGCAGCTCCCGGGACGGCGTCGGAGGGGCCAACGTCCTGACTTTC.

As concerns this clone: At one of its ends the junction is not consistent with the germline gene, which may arise from a read error. This sequence joins TRBV5-1 and TRBJ1-1; a possible D gene is TRBD1 (5 bases). Per germline, CDR1 SGHRS and CDR2 YFSETQ. The CDR3 extends over 15 amino acids. The CDR3 DNA sequence: TGCGCCAACAGCTTGGTAACGGGCAGGGCCACTGAAGCTTTCTTT. It codes for CANSLVTGRATEAFF. Filled out from reference TRBV5-1 and TRBJ1-1, the complete variable domain reads KAGVTQTPRYLIKTRGQQVTLSCSPISGHRSVSWYQQTPGQGLQFLFEYFSETQRNKGNFPGRFSGRQFSNSRSEMNVSTLELGDSALYLCANSLVTGRATEAFFGQGTRLTVV.

The chain uses TRBV7-2 and TRBJ1-3; D not certain. Trimming took 2 bases from V and 0 from J, leaving 8 bases between them. CDR3 length: 15 residues. Per germline, CDR1 SGHTA and CDR2 FQGNSA. The CDR3 reads CASSLKTYSGNTIYF. The DNA of the CDR3 is TGTGCCAGCAGCTTAAAGACTTACTCTGGAAACACCATATATTTT.

The V and J genes are TRBV4-1 and TRBJ2-7; D is possibly TRBD1 or TRBD2 (6 bases each). The V gene's germline CDR1 is MGHRA and CDR2 YSYEKL. The V end was cut by 0 bases, the J end by 6 bases, with 18 bases between. This CDR3 contains 16 residues. CDR3 amino acids: CASSQDRDSGGREQYF. The CDR3 coding sequence is TGCGCCAGCAGCCAAGATCGTGACTCCGGGGGCCGCGAGCAGTACTTC.

CDR3 DNA sequence: TGCGCCAGCAGCCGATCGGGACAGGGTCGCGACGAGCAGTACTTC. The encoded protein is CASSRSGQGRDEQYF. The chain is built from TRBV5-1 and TRBJ2-7; 9 bases are a match to TRBD1. The CDR3 length is 15 residues. V trimming: 4 bases; J trimming: 5 bases; junction bases outside the gene matches: 10. The V gene's germline CDR1 is SGHRS and CDR2 YFSETQ.

The chain uses TRBV15 and TRBJ1-4; the D is unclear. Germline CDR1 is LNHNV and CDR2 is YYDKDF (reference sequence). V shed 3 bases and J shed 5 bases, with 13 bases lying between them. The CDR3 length is 15 residues. CDR3 sequence reads: CATSSGRRQNEKLFF. The CDR3 DNA is TGTGCCACCAGCAGTGGGAGGCGGCAGAATGAAAAACTGTTTTTT.

The chain joins TRBV7-2 to TRBJ2-7, with a tentative D call TRBD2 (6 bases). Trimming stripped 4 bases from V and 1 base from J, with 11 bases between. This CDR3 has 14 amino acids. The germline V gene has CDR1 SGHTA and CDR2 FQGNSA. This chain's CDR3 is CASSSRLVSYEQYF. The CDR3 coding sequence is TGTGCCAGCAGCTCGCGACTAGTATCCTACGAGCAGTACTTC.

The genes are TRBV27 and TRBJ1-1, with a tentative D call TRBD1 (6 bases). This CDR3 comprises 14 residues. Trimming removed 6 bases from V and 0 bases from J, with 11 bases in between. The germline gives CDR1 MNHEY, CDR2 SMNVEV (reference sequence). As DNA, the CDR3 is TGTGCCAGCAGGCCACAGGGCTTGAACACTGAAGCTTTCTTT. Its protein product is CASRPQGLNTEAFF.

J is TRBJ2-2 and V is TRBV2, with 9 nucleotides matching TRBD1. Losses at the gene ends were 6 bases for V and 5 bases for J; bases not matched to a gene: 4. Per germline, CDR1 SNHLY and CDR2 FYNNEI. This CDR3 has 14 amino acids. The CDR3, as DNA: TGTGCCAGCAGAAGGGACAGGGTTACCGGGGAGCTGTTTTTT. It translates to CASRRDRVTGELFF.

The J gene is TRBJ2-4, the V gene TRBV4-1; maybe TRBD2 (6 bases). The V end was cut by 3 bases, the J end by 1 base, with 13 bases between. Germline loops: CDR1 MGHRA, CDR2 YSYEKL. CDR3 length: 16 residues. CDR3 nucleotides: TGCGCCAGCAGCCACGCCAGGGAGGCCGCCAAAAACATTCAGTACTTC. Amino acid sequence: CASSHAREAAKNIQYF.

This chain joins TRBV30 and TRBJ2-1; a weak D match, TRBD2 (7 bases). The CDR3 sequence is 15 residues long. Germline V gene data show CDR1 as GTSNPN and CDR2 as SVGIG (reference sequence). V lost 4 bases and J lost 4, with 17 bases in between. The CDR3 DNA follows: TGTGCCTGGAAGCTTGCGGGGGCTTTATACAATGAGCAGTTCTTC. Translating gives CAWKLAGALYNEQFF. The complete variable domain, with remaining parts taken from reference TRBV30 and TRBJ2-1, reads SQTIHQWPATLVQPVGSPLSLECTVEGTSNPNLYWYRQAAGRGLQLLFYSVGIGQISSEVPQNLSASRPQDRQFILSSKKLLLSDSGFYLCAWKLAGALYNEQFFGPGTRLTVL.

The chain links TRBV15 to TRBJ1-5; perhaps TRBD1 as D (5 bases). CDR1 and CDR2 from the germline V gene are LNHNV and YYDKDF (reference sequence). Trimming removed 1 base at V and 2 bases at J, with 9 bases between. The CDR3 contains 15 residues. The CDR3: CATSRGREGNQPQHF. The CDR3 region has the DNA TGTGCCACCAGCAGAGGCAGGGAAGGCAATCAGCCCCAGCATTTT.

This chain uses TRBV30 with TRBJ1-1; no clear D gene. Germline V gene lookup returns CDR1 GTSNPN and CDR2 SVGIG (reference sequence). This CDR3 comprises 13 residues. V lost 4 bases and J lost 7, with 16 bases in between. The CDR3 region has the DNA TGTGCCTGGAATCAAGCCCGGCGCGATGAAGCTTTCTTT. Translating it yields CAWNQARRDEAFF.

The chain links TRBV28 to TRBJ1-1; 10 bases are a match to TRBD1. Germline CDR1 reads MDHEN; CDR2 reads SYDVKM. The length of the CDR3 is 16 residues. Trimming cost V 2 bases and J 5 bases; bases outside gene matches: 8. CDR3 sequence (DNA): TGTGCCAGCAGTTTAGACGTGGGACAGGGGCGGACTGAAGCTTTCTTT. This gives the protein CASSLDVGQGRTEAFF.

This clone appeared once. This chain links TRBV5-4 with TRBJ2-7; no firm D call. This CDR3 is built from 12 residues. V lost 0 bases, J lost 5 bases, and 6 bases lay in between. The germline V gene has CDR1 SGHNT and CDR2 YYREEE (reference sequence). In DNA form, the CDR3 reads TGTGCCAGCAGCTTGGCCGGAAACGAGCAGTACTTC. It specifies CASSLAGNEQYF.